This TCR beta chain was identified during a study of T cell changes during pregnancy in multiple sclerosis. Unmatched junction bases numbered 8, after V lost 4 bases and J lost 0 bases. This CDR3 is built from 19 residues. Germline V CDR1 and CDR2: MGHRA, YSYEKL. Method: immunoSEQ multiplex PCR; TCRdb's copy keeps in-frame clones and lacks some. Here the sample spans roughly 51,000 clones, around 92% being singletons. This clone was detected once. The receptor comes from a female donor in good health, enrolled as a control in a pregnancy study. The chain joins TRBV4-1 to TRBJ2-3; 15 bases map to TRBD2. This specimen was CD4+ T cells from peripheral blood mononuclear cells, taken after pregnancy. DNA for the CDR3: TGCGCCAGCAGCCGAAGGGGACTAGCGGGGGGCTATAGCACAGATACGCAGTATTTT. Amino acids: CASSRRGLAGGYSTDTQYF.